This T cell receptor (beta chain) comes out of a study of blood T cell repertoires in COVID-19 (dated by TCRdb to the early 2020s). Notes on the research overall: Samples covering the acute and convalescent phases of COVID-19 were provided by collaborators in the United States, Italy and Spain. The prospective study material was composed of cDNA or gDNA derived from T cells, B-cell-depleted T cells, or PBMCs. Deeply sampled blood TCRbeta repertoires from subjects exposed to, actively infected with, or recovered from COVID-19 were included in the dataset. The repertoires were released in a freely available public database intended as a resource for research on the immune response to SARS-CoV-2. Samples were obtained from the ongoing ImmuneRACE study (first 160 participants) and from 1,200 or so subjects provided by 6 global collaborators. A de-identified subject ID, COVID-19 status, age in years and sex were almost always included in the sample metadata. Where HLA class I and class II types were available, the types were taken from metadata supplied by the sample provider, not from assay-based typing. Broad study findings and their caveats: The amount of clinical and demographic metadata varied by source and participant and was provided uncurated.

TCRbeta CDR3 regions were amplified from genomic DNA by means of the immunoSEQ Assay, a bias-controlled multiplex PCR. The published analysis was carried out like this. Nucleated cell counts per sample were estimated from amplification of reference gene primers within the assay. To quantify the absolute abundance of each unique TCRbeta CDR3 rearrangement, sequence reads were collapsed and filtered. Productive Simpson clonality was computed per sample as the square root of Simpson's diversity index over productive rearrangements. The table was pulled from immuneACCESS by TCRdb, which kept in-frame rearrangements only. Such tables lose some clones; where checked, under half of the loss comes from unresolved V genes, and the rest has no known cause. Clone size and V and J calls were adopted from that table, with D and trimming inferred from the DNA. Here the sample has some 75,000 clones; around nine tenths occur a single time. The top ten clonotypes cover roughly 0.58% of the sample.

Trimmed from V: 1 base; trimmed from J: 8 bases; junction bases lacking a gene match: 12. The CDR3, from cysteine to phenylalanine, totals 16 residues. The read is trimmed to its CDR3 DNA, 48 bases read in frame from base 1. From the germline V gene, CDR1 is SGHRS and CDR2 is YFSETQ. Whole blood was collected in K2EDTA tubes by collaborating institutions according to the institutions' own protocols. For TCRbeta analysis, collaborators shipped samples in one of three forms: frozen whole blood, isolated PBMCs, or DNA extracted from either of those sample types. This clone was seen only a few times. The specificity of this receptor is unknown. Base qualities are not at hand, and no much larger clone is one base apart.

Sequencing was carried out using peripheral blood. This TCR was recovered from a man in his 60s with acute or convalescent COVID-19. The chain couples TRBV5-1 to TRBJ1-2; TRBD1 agrees with 9 junctional bases. CDR3 sequence: CASSLIVGQGKGGYTF. The bases are TGCGCCAGCAGCTTGATCGTCGGACAGGGGAAGGGCGGCTACACCTTC.